The 16 T cell receptor beta chains given below trace back to one sample, sequenced in a study of cytomegalovirus exposure and HLA in healthy donors. 60 Vbeta and 13 Jbeta primers were used in PCR. The data were produced by immunoSEQ multiplex PCR, yet TCRdb's version contains in-frame clones alone and is incomplete. The sample includes over 150,000 clones, around 73% seen only once; the top ten take less than 3.5%. Sequencing was performed on PBMCs. The receptor source for this set is a woman in her twenties or thirties in good health and CMV-seronegative.

This clone has only one observation. This chain joins TRBV5-1 and TRBJ2-2; TRBD2 matches 10 bases. Germline CDR1 reads SGHRS; CDR2 reads YFSETQ. This CDR3 region has 18 residues. J gave up 4 bases and V 2 bases, and 11 bases lay outside the gene matches. The CDR3 region has the DNA TGCGCCAGCAGCTTTGGGCTAGCGGGAGAGATCGGCACCGGGGAGCTGTTTTTT. Amino acids: CASSFGLAGEIGTGELFF. The entire variable domain, with the rest obtained from reference TRBV5-1 and TRBJ2-2, is as follows: KAGVTQTPRYLIKTRGQQVTLSCSPISGHRSVSWYQQTPGQGLQFLFEYFSETQRNKGNFPGRFSGRQFSNSRSEMNVSTLELGDSALYLCASSFGLAGEIGTGELFFGEGSRLTVL.

The chain combines TRBV14 with TRBJ2-7; the match to TRBD2 covers 9 bases. The trim removed 4 bases at V and 2 bases at J, leaving 6 bases unmatched. The CDR3 is 15 residues long. Looked up from germline, CDR1 is SGHDN and CDR2 is FVKESK. The CDR3 spells CASSPEGGRAYEQYF. The CDR3 nucleotides are TGTGCCAGCAGCCCGGAGGGCGGGAGGGCCTACGAGCAGTACTTC.

CDR3: CASSTTRDRVISNQPQHF. In DNA, the CDR3 is TGTGCCAGCAGTACGACCCGGGACAGGGTAATTAGCAATCAGCCCCAGCATTTT. V gene TRBV2 combines with J gene TRBJ1-5; 9 nucleotides line up with TRBD1. The J segment lost 0 bases and the V segment lost 5 bases, leaving 11 bases of the junction unmatched. Germline loops: CDR1 SNHLY, CDR2 FYNNEI. The CDR3 contains 18 residues.

The chain joins TRBV7-9 to TRBJ2-2; D might be TRBD1 (6 bases). CDR1 is SEHNR, CDR2 FQNEAQ, per germline (reference sequence). The CDR3 covers 16 residues. The germline V and J ends were trimmed by 5 bases and 2 bases, with 15 bases remaining between them. This chain's CDR3 is CASSLTTGSNTGELFF. CDR3 nucleotides: TGTGCCAGCAGCCTTACCACAGGGTCCAACACCGGGGAGCTGTTTTTT.

The J gene is TRBJ2-7, the V gene TRBV2; D might be TRBD1 (6 bases). V lost 3 bases, J lost 4 bases, and 19 bases lay in between. Germline CDR1 SNHLY, CDR2 FYNNEI. The CDR3 loop spans 16 amino acids. CDR3 region: CASSDAGQKIEYEQYF. As DNA, the CDR3 is TGTGCCAGCAGTGACGCTGGACAGAAGATCGAATACGAGCAGTACTTC.

With regard to this clone: At one of its ends the junction is not consistent with the germline gene, which may arise from a read error. This rearrangement joins TRBV7-9 to TRBJ1-5; D gene unclear. CDR3 length equals 12 residues. CDR1 and CDR2 (germline): SEHNR, FQNEAQ (reference sequence). CDR3 residues: CSSSPERGPQHF. CDR3 sequence (DNA): TGTTCCAGCAGCCCCGAGCGGGGTCCCCAGCATTTT.

This chain joins TRBV19 and TRBJ2-5; 13 bases map to TRBD2. The CDR3 is 14 amino acids. Trimming at V came to 9 bases and at J to 7 bases, leaving 8 bases not matched to a gene. Looked up from germline, CDR1 is LNHDA and CDR2 is SQIVND (reference sequence). CDR3 protein: CASRLAGGAGTQYF. The CDR3 coding sequence is TGTGCCAGCAGACTAGCGGGGGGCGCGGGGACCCAGTACTTC. Variable domain in full (rest from reference TRBV19 and TRBJ2-5): DGGITQSPKYLFRKEGQNVTLSCEQNLNHDAMYWYRQDPGQGLRLIYYSQIVNDFQKGDIAEGYSVSREKKESFPLTVTSAQKNPTAFYLCASRLAGGAGTQYFGPGTRLLVL.

This sequence joins TRBV5-1 and TRBJ2-7; 7 nucleotides align to TRBD2. The junction had 6 bases not matched to a gene; V was cut back by 5 bases and J by 1 base. Germline V gene lookup returns CDR1 SGHRS and CDR2 YFSETQ. CDR3 length: 14 amino acids. The CDR3 DNA is TGCGCCAGCAGGGGGACTACCACTTCCTACGAGCAGTACTTC. Translation: CASRGTTTSYEQYF. The variable domain in full, with the rest retrieved from reference TRBV5-1 and TRBJ2-7, is KAGVTQTPRYLIKTRGQQVTLSCSPISGHRSVSWYQQTPGQGLQFLFEYFSETQRNKGNFPGRFSGRQFSNSRSEMNVSTLELGDSALYLCASRGTTTSYEQYFGPGTRLTVT.

The chain uses TRBV27 and TRBJ2-4; a weak D match, TRBD2 (5 bases). Germline loops: CDR1 MNHEY, CDR2 SMNVEV (reference sequence). V was trimmed by 1 base and J by 7 bases, leaving 14 bases between them. This CDR3 has 15 amino acids. DNA of the CDR3: TGTGCCAGCAGTTTATTCGCTCTAGCTTCGAACATTCAGTACTTC. This codes for CASSLFALASNIQYF.

The chain uses TRBV15 and TRBJ2-6; 7 bases align to TRBD1. This CDR3 is built from 16 residues. The germline V gene has CDR1 LNHNV and CDR2 YYDKDF (reference sequence). J lost 14 bases, V lost 1 base, and 14 bases had no gene match. Written as DNA, the CDR3 is TGTGCCACCAGCAGAGGGCAGGGGGTCACAATTCGCCTCCTGACTTTC. Protein: CATSRGQGVTIRLLTF.

A word on this clone: The germline gene is not matched at one end of the junction; a read error may be the cause. This chain joins TRBV7-9 and TRBJ2-2, with D possibly TRBD2 on 6 matching bases. Per germline, CDR1 SEHNR and CDR2 FQNEAQ (reference sequence). The CDR3 has 17 residues. The CDR3 loop reads CSSSLNPREVNTGELFF. The CDR3, as DNA: TGTTCCAGCAGCTTAAATCCGAGGGAGGTGAACACCGGGGAGCTGTTTTTT.

The chain uses TRBV15 and TRBJ1-1; 9 bases match TRBD1. The CDR3 runs to 12 residues. Unmatched junction bases numbered 5, after V lost 7 bases and J lost 8 bases. Per the germline V gene, CDR1 is LNHNV and CDR2 is YYDKDF (reference sequence). CDR3: CATNGQGKEAFF. CDR3 bases: TGTGCCACCAACGGACAGGGGAAAGAAGCTTTCTTT. Full variable domain (outside the CDR3, taken from reference TRBV15 and TRBJ1-1): DAMVIQNPRYQVTQFGKPVTLSCSQTLNHNVMYWYQQKSSQAPKLLFHYYDKDFNNEADTPDNFQSRRPNTSFCFLDIRSPGLGDTAMYLCATNGQGKEAFFGQGTRLTVV.

The rearrangement links TRBV19 to TRBJ2-1; 12 nucleotides agree with TRBD1. Germline loops: CDR1 LNHDA, CDR2 SQIVND (reference sequence). The V and J ends lost 6 bases and 9 bases, in that order; junction bases with no gene match: 9. The CDR3 runs to 15 residues. CDR3 loop: CASSSRDRGLSEQFF. CDR3 coding DNA: TGTGCCAGTAGCAGCCGGGACAGGGGGCTAAGTGAGCAGTTCTTC.

This clone has only a few counts. V gene TRBV6-5 combines with J gene TRBJ1-2, with 7 positions matching TRBD1. Trimming at V came to 5 bases and at J to 4 bases, leaving 4 bases not matched to a gene. The CDR3 sequence is 13 residues long. Looked up from germline, CDR1 is MNHEY and CDR2 is SVGAGI. The CDR3 loop reads CASSLGTAYGYTF. CDR3 in DNA: TGTGCCAGCAGTCTCGGGACAGCCTATGGCTACACCTTC.

J is TRBJ1-4 and V is TRBV9; 10 bases match TRBD1. Germline V gene sequence: CDR1 SGDLS, CDR2 YYNGEE. Losses at the gene ends were 3 bases for V and 8 bases for J; bases not matched to a gene: 7. The CDR3 sequence is 15 residues long. The CDR3 DNA reads TGTGCCAGCAGCGCGACAGGGGGCGCGGGGGAAAAACTGTTTTTT. Residues: CASSATGGAGEKLFF.

The chain employs TRBV6-4 and TRBJ2-7; 12 bases agree with TRBD2. Germline V gene sequence: CDR1 MRHNA, CDR2 SNTAGT. With 5 bases clipped from V and 1 base from J, the junction kept 3 bases outside the gene matches. The CDR3 totals 15 residues. Here the CDR3 reads CASSPTSGRSYEQYF. The CDR3 region has the DNA TGTGCCAGCAGTCCGACTAGCGGGAGATCCTACGAGCAGTACTTC.